This TCR beta chain was found in a study of tumor and adjacent non-tumor tissue in lung cancer. The template was RNA from unsorted bulk tissue. Germline lookup yields CDR1 MNHNY and CDR2 SVGAGI (reference sequence). The CDR3 has 14 amino acids. Of note for this clonotype: Germline and junction disagree at one end, which may indicate a read error.

The library came from three nested PCR rounds adapted from ARM-PCR protocols. In TCRdb, the multiplex PCR reads were re-called with MiXCR into one record per CDR3 protein. The top ten clones hold 15% to 20% of a sample with over 110,000 distinct CDR3 sequences, roughly 70% of them seen once. Sequencing used lung tumor tissue. This clonotype originated in a man in his sixties with small cell lung cancer. The chain is built from TRBV6-6 and TRBJ2-7; TRBD2 matches 10 bases. CDR3: CASSLGLARHEQYF. The CDR3 coding sequence is TGTGCCAGCAGTCTGGGACTAGCGAGGCACGAGCAGTATTTC.